Listed below are T cell receptor beta chains from one sample, sequenced in a study of control samples from healthy donors and cancer patients. Only in-frame clones appear in the TCRdb table, and some are missing; sequencing was by immunoSEQ multiplex PCR. Among some 73,000 clones listed, roughly 94% were seen once. The specimen sequenced was blood. Receptors were obtained from a woman in her 40s in good health. The CDR3 runs from the conserved cysteine through the conserved F or W. A D gene is named only where the DNA matches it firmly. Not all rows give a size; the values are once, few, many and, for expanded clones, a class.

.,TRBD2,15,TRBV7-2,CASSLVSGGEETQYF
.,.,14,TRBV24-1,CAHYGDGGNQPQHF
few,.,16,TRBV3-1/TRBV3-2,CASSQDEGSGANVLTF
once,TRBD2,16,TRBV7-6,CASSSGLAGGPNEQFF
.,.,16,TRBV4-2,CASSPRPTGPGQPQHF
.,.,19,TRBV7-6,CASGEIRRGEGGGSYEQYF
.,.,13,TRBV19,CASSLYMNTEAFF
.,.,13,TRBV28,CASEGVNNEKLFF
.,.,14,TRBV5-8,CASSRGGSGNTIYF
.,TRBD1,16,TRBV10-3,CAITVGQGGPSYGYTF
.,.,13,TRBV7-3,CASSLGPSYEQYF
.,.,13,TRBV7-9,CASSRTAAYEQYF
.,TRBD1,15,TRBV5-1,CASSGGQGTNEKLFF
.,.,12,TRBV12-5,CASGLGQTEAFF
.,TRBD1,16,TRBV6-4,CASSVNRDREAYEQYF
.,TRBD1,15,TRBV15,CATSRDQGAGSEQYF
.,TRBD1,15,TRBV28,CASSTTGTGDQPQHF
.,TRBD1,17,TRBV4-1,CASSPMMGQGAGGPQHF
.,.,14,TRBV12-5,CASGLVRSGNTIYF
.,TRBD1,15,TRBV4-2,CASSQDGNRGTEAFF
.,.,15,TRBV3-1/TRBV3-2,CASSQGYRYNEKLFF
.,TRBD1,13,TRBV6-6,CASTLTGYHEQYF
.,.,13,TRBV6-5,CASNRGATYEQYF
.,.,18,TRBV10-3,CAPPWGRGPKSRNQPQHF
few,.,14,TRBV2,CASKKQYLSYEQYF
.,TRBD1,16,TRBV5-1,CASSKNRDRDGETQYF
.,TRBD2,16,TRBV28,CASLDFGREGSYEQYF
.,.,11,TRBV6-5,CAATDRDTIYF
once,.,14,TRBV28,CASSPGQSPYEQYF
few,.,15,TRBV19,CASSYSTYSTDTQYF
.,TRBD2,18,TRBV2,CASSEWLAGGLSTDTQYF
.,TRBD2,16,TRBV6-4,CASSISDGGSTDTQYF
.,TRBD2,18,TRBV11-2,CASNLGGGGASGRFEQYF
.,.,16,TRBV4-3,CASSQDRVASTDTQYF
.,.,13,TRBV7-3,CASSLSRPGELFF
.,TRBD2,15,TRBV19,CASSIGGSDYNEQFF
.,TRBD1,16,TRBV4-1,CASSQGQGASGNTIYF
.,TRBD1,15,TRBV5-4,CASSLGAGGDQPQHF
.,TRBD1,14,TRBV18,CASSQGQTNTEAFF
once,TRBD2,14,TRBV27,CASRRGLAGLQQFF
.,TRBD2,16,TRBV19,CASSLSGTSALREQYF
once,TRBD1,13,TRBV18,CASSPAQGREQYF